Sequencing of this T cell receptor (beta chain) was carried out in a study of cytomegalovirus exposure and HLA in healthy donors. TCRdb keeps only in-frame clones here, not all; method: immunoSEQ multiplex PCR. The data hold over 45,000 clones, with 93% observed a single time. Trimming removed 0 bases from V and 2 bases from J, with 9 bases in between. This CDR3 has 14 amino acids. Looked up from germline, CDR1 is SGDLS and CDR2 is YYNGEE. The sequence was obtained from a woman aged 18-29 years in good health and CMV-seronegative. The rearrangement links TRBV9 to TRBJ2-7; perhaps TRBD1 as D (6 bases). Sequenced sample: PBMCs. CDR3 residues: CASSVGGRPYEQYF. In nucleotides, the CDR3 is TGTGCCAGCAGCGTAGGGGGGCGGCCCTACGAGCAGTACTTC.